This TCR beta chain is drawn from a study of blood T cell repertoires in COVID-19 (dated by TCRdb to about 2020). Notes on the research overall: Collaborator samples came from the United States, Italy and Spain and covered acute and convalescent phases of COVID-19. The prospective study material was composed of cDNA or gDNA derived from T cells, B-cell-depleted T cells, or PBMCs. Where available, HLA class I and class II types were taken from metadata supplied by the sample provider and were not determined by assay-based typing. A de-identified subject ID, COVID-19 status, age in years and sex were almost always included in the sample metadata. The repertoires were released in a freely available public database meant as a resource for research on the immune response to SARS-CoV-2. Subjects who had been exposed to COVID-19, were actively infected with it, or had recovered from it provided the deeply sampled blood TCRbeta repertoires that made up the dataset. Samples were obtained from the ongoing ImmuneRACE study (first 160 participants) and from roughly 1,300 subjects provided by 6 global collaborators. Overall results and qualifications from the work: Clinical and demographic metadata were provided uncurated, with the amount varying by source and participant.

From cysteine to phenylalanine, the CDR3 is 13 amino acids long. Just the 39-base CDR3 DNA is kept, in frame starting at base 1. The germline V gene provides CDR1 SQVTM and CDR2 ANQGSEA. The V end loses 3 bases and the J end loses 0 bases, and a stretch of 5 bases separates them. Participants in the prospective study were aged about 18 to 100 years, lived in about two dozen United States geographic areas, and enrolled through a virtual design. In the prospective study, cohorts were assigned on the basis of participant-reported clinical history obtained from a screening survey and a study questionnaire. For ImmuneRACE Cohort 3, a participant was defined as recovered based on two consecutive negative NP/OP PCR tests, clearance by a healthcare professional, or resolution of symptoms. In the prospective study, whole blood, serum and a nasopharyngeal or oropharyngeal swab were collected from each participant by mobile phlebotomists. Over a roughly 2-month period, participants in the prospective study had the option of providing additional blood draws and questionnaires. Blood samples from the prospective study were shipped frozen or at room temperature prior to DNA extraction.

TCRbeta CDR3 regions were amplified from genomic DNA using the immunoSEQ Assay, a bias-controlled multiplex PCR. In the source study's methods: Within the assay, amplification of reference gene primers was used to estimate how many nucleated cells each sample contained. To quantify the absolute abundance of each unique TCRbeta CDR3 rearrangement, sequence reads were collapsed and filtered. For each sample, productive Simpson clonality was calculated as the square root of Simpson's diversity index across productive rearrangements. Not all clones reach the TCRdb copy of this immuneACCESS table, which keeps in-frame sequences only. Checked studies attribute under half of the gap to unresolved V genes and leave the rest unexplained. The V and J calls and the clone size are those of that table, but D and trimming were determined from the DNA. The sample data list roughly 290,000 clones, and around 88% of these were observed just once. The ten biggest clones cover approximately 6% of the sample.

Remarks on this clone: Its specific antigen is unknown. Base quality data are lacking; no much larger clone is found one base away.

The sample consisted of PBMCs or T cells enriched from blood (not recorded which). Recombination linked TRBV29-1 to TRBJ2-2, with the D gene not confidently named. The TCR was taken from a woman aged 40 to 49 who had recovered from COVID-19. The CDR3 corresponds to CSVDPTNTGELFF. At the DNA level, the sequence is TGCAGCGTTGATCCAACGAACACCGGGGAGCTGTTTTTT.